This is a list of T cell receptor beta chains from one sample in a study of T cells in Graves' hyperthyroidism and ophthalmopathy. MiXCR, run by TCRdb on the multiplex PCR reads, gives a single entry per CDR3 protein. Of 350,000 or so distinct CDR3 sequences listed, 21% are singletons. Input material: blood. The source is a woman aged 50 to 60 with Graves' hyperthyroidism. The CDR3 runs from the conserved cysteine through the conserved F or W. The order of the fields is J gene, clone size, V gene, D gene, CDR3 DNA, CDR3 protein. A D gene is named only where the DNA matches it firmly. Size is omitted from some rows. Given values are once, few, many or a class for expanded clones.

>TRBJ2-3|many|TRBV7-6|TRBD2
TGTGCCAGCAGCTTAGGGACTAGCGGGGGAGATACGCAGTATTTT
CASSLGTSGGDTQYF
>TRBJ2-1|many|TRBV11-2|TRBD2
TGTGCCAGCAGCCCGAGGACTAGCGGGCCATACAATGAGCAGTTCTTC
CASSPRTSGPYNEQFF
>TRBJ1-5|many|TRBV5-1|TRBD1
TGCGCCAGCAGTCCACGACCGGGACAGGGGAATCAGCCCCAGCATTTT
CASSPRPGQGNQPQHF
>TRBJ2-7|many|TRBV6-1|-
TGTGCCAGCAGTGAAGTCCAGGCCTACGAGCAGTACTTC
CASSEVQAYEQYF
>TRBJ2-1|-|TRBV7-9|-
TGTGCCAGCAGCTCCCTGACACTCACGTCCTACAATGAGCAGTTCTTC
CASSSLTLTSYNEQFF
>TRBJ2-2|many|TRBV20-1|-
TGCAGTGCTAGAGATGCGGGGCAGGACACCGGGGAGCTGTTTTTT
CSARDAGQDTGELFF
>TRBJ1-6|-|TRBV5-1|TRBD1
TGCGCCAGCAGCACGGACAGGAGCTCCTATAATTCACCCCTCCACTTT
CASSTDRSSYNSPLHF
>TRBJ1-1|many|TRBV7-6|-
TGTGCCAGCAGCCCAAACATGAACACTGAAGCTTTCTTT
CASSPNMNTEAFF
>TRBJ2-7|-|TRBV20-1|-
TGCAGTGCTGAGGGACGATTGACGTCACGCCGCTCCTACGAGCAGTACTTC
CSAEGRLTSRRSYEQYF
>TRBJ2-5|-|TRBV19|TRBD2
TGTGCCAGTAGTATACTGGCGGGAGGGCCCTCGGAGACCCAGTACTTC
CASSILAGGPSETQYF
>TRBJ2-3|few|TRBV27|TRBD2
TGTGCCAGCAGTTTCCGGACTAGCGGGTCCCCAGATACGCAGTATTTT
CASSFRTSGSPDTQYF
>TRBJ1-3|-|TRBV4-1|-
TGCGCCAGCAGTCGAGGGCTGTTCTCTGGAAACACCATATATTTT
CASSRGLFSGNTIYF
>TRBJ1-1|many|TRBV11-3|-
TGTGCCAGCAGCTTCTTAAGGACGGACACTGAAGCTTTCTTT
CASSFLRTDTEAFF
>TRBJ2-6|few|TRBV5-1|-
TGCGCCAGCAGCTTGGATGCCCTCCGTCGTGGGGCCAACGTCCTGACTTTC
CASSLDALRRGANVLTF
>TRBJ2-7|-|TRBV7-2|-
TGTGCCAGCAGCTTAGCGATCGGCGAGCAGTACTTC
CASSLAIGEQYF
>TRBJ2-2|many|TRBV20-1|TRBD2
TGCAGTGCTAGGGGCGGTGGCGGGACTAGCGGGGGGAACACCGGGGAGCTGTTTTTT
CSARGGGGTSGGNTGELFF
>TRBJ1-3|-|TRBV28|TRBD1
TGTGCCAGCAGGAACCGGGACAGGCGACCCTCTGGAAACACCATATATTTT
CASRNRDRRPSGNTIYF
>TRBJ2-1|-|TRBV12-3/TRBV12-4|-
TGTGCCAGCAGACAAGGGGTGACAGTCCATGAGCAGTTCTTC
CASRQGVTVHEQFF
>TRBJ1-5|-|TRBV27|TRBD1
TGTGCCAGCAGTCCTTCCCCCAGGGGGAACAATCAGCCCCAGCATTTT
CASSPSPRGNNQPQHF
>TRBJ1-5|many|TRBV20-1|TRBD1
TGCAGTGCCCTGGACAGGGGGAAGTTCGGAGCTTATAGCAATCAGCCCCAGCATTTT
CSALDRGKFGAYSNQPQHF
>TRBJ2-7|few|TRBV10-3|TRBD1
TGTGCAATCCGGCGGGACAGGGAGGCCTACGAGCAGTACTTC
CAIRRDREAYEQYF
>TRBJ1-1|many|TRBV28|-
TGTGCCAGCAGTGTACGCAGGGTGGACACTGAAGCTTTCTTT
CASSVRRVDTEAFF
>TRBJ2-1|few|TRBV20-1|TRBD2
TGCAGTGCTAGAGATCCGGGACTAGGGTACAATGAGCAGTTCTTC
CSARDPGLGYNEQFF
>TRBJ2-1|-|TRBV15|TRBD1
TGTGCCACCAGCAGAGCCGGGGACAGGGCTTCAATACTCTACAATGAGCAGTTCTTC
CATSRAGDRASILYNEQFF
>TRBJ1-1|many|TRBV18|TRBD1
TGTGCCAGCTCAACGGACAGGGGGAGCACTGAAGCTTTCTTT
CASSTDRGSTEAFF
>TRBJ1-1|many|TRBV9|-
TGTGCCAGCACCCTCCTGGGGAACACTGAAGCTTTCTTT
CASTLLGNTEAFF
>TRBJ2-1|-|TRBV10-3|-
TGTGCCATCAGTGAACGTTACAATGAGCAGTTCTTC
CAISERYNEQFF
>TRBJ2-3|-|TRBV2|-
TGTGCCAGCAGTGTAAGTCCGGATAAGGGGGATACGCAGTATTTT
CASSVSPDKGDTQYF